This TCR beta chain was profiled in a study of Ad26.COV2.S vaccination and SARS-CoV-2 variants. Study-level findings and limits: Placebo and vaccine recipients had non-spike TCR breadth that was similar.

Assay used: immunoSEQ multiplex PCR; TCRdb lists only in-frame clones, some missing. Among 100,000 or so clones listed, about three quarters were seen once. CDR3 length: 15 residues. The trim removed 6 bases at V and 2 bases at J, leaving 8 bases unmatched. Germline-derived CDR1 and CDR2 are SQVTM and ANQGSEA. This clone was seen just once. The target antigen is unknown. The sample in question was peripheral blood, obtained after recovery from COVID-19. V and J are TRBV29-1 and TRBJ2-7; 12 nucleotides line up with TRBD2. The source of this sequence is a human donor who had recovered from COVID-19. CDR3 nucleotides: TGCAGCGTGCGCGGCCTAGCGGGGGGGGCCTACGAGCAGTACTTC. Amino acid sequence: CSVRGLAGGAYEQYF.